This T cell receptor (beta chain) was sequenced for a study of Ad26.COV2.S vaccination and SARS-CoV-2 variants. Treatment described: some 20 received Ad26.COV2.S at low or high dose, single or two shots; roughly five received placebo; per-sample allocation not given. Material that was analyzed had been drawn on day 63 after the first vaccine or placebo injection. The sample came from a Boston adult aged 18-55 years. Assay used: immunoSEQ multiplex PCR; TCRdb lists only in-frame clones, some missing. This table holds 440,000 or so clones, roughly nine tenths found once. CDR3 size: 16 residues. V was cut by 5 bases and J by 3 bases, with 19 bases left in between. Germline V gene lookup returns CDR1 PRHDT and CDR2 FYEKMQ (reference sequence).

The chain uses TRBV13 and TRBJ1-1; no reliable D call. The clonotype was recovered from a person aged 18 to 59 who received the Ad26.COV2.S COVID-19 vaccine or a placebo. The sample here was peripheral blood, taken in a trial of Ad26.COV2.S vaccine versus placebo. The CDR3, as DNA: TGTGCCAGCAGCACCCTACACCGAGGGTTCGACACTGAAGCTTTCTTT. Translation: CASSTLHRGFDTEAFF.